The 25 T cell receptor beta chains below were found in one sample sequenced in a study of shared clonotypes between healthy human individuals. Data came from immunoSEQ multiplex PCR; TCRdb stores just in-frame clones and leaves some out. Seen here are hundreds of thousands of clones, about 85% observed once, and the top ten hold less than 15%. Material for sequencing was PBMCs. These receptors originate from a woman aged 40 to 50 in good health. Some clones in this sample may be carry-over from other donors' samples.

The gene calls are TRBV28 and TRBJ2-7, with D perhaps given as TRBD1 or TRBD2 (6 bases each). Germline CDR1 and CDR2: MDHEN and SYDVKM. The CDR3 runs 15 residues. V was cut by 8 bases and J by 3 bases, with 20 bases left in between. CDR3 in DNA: TGTGCCAGCGACGTCGGGGGCCGGGCCGACTACGAGCAGTACTTC. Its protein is CASDVGGRADYEQYF.

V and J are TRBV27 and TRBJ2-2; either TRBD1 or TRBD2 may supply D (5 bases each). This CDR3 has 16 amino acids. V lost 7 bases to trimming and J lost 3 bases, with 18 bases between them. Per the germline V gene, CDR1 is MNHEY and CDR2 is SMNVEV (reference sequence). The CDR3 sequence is CASTLRARVDTGELFF. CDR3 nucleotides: TGTGCCAGCACCCTGAGGGCCAGGGTCGACACCGGGGAGCTGTTTTTT.

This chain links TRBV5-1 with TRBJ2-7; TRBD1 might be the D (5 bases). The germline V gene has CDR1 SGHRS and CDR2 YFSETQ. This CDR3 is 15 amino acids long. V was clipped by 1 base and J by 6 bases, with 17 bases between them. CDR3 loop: CASSLQGSPRVEQYF. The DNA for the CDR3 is TGCGCCAGCAGCTTGCAAGGCAGCCCCAGGGTCGAGCAGTACTTC.

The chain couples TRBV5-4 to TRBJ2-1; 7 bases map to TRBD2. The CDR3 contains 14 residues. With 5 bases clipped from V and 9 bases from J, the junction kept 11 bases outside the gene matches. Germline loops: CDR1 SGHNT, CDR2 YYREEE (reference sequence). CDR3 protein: CASRLTAGDIEQFF. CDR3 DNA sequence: TGTGCCAGCAGACTAACCGCGGGAGACATTGAGCAGTTCTTC.

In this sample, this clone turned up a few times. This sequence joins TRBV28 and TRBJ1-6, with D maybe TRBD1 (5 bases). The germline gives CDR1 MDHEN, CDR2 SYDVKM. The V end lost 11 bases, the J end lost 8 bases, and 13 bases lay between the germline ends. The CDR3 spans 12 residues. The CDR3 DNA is TGTGCCGCGGGACGGTTAGATTCACCCCTCCACTTT. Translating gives CAAGRLDSPLHF. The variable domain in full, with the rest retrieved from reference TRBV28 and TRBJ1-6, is DVKVTQSSRYLVKRTGEKVFLECVQDMDHENMFWYRQDPGLGLRLIYFSYDVKMKEKGDIPEGYSVSREKKERFSLILESASTNQTSMYLCAAGRLDSPLHFGNGTRLTVT.

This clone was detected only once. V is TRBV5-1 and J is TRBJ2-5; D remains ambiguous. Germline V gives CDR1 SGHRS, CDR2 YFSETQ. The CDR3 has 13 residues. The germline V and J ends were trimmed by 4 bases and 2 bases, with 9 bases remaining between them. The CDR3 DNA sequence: TGCGCCAGCAGCAGCCAGACACAAGAGACCCAGTACTTC. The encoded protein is CASSSQTQETQYF.

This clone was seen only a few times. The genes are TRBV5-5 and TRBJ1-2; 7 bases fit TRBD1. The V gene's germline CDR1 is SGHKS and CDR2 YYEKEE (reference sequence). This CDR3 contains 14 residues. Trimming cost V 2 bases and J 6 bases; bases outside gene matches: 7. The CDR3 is CASSFYPGQNGYTF. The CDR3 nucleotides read TGTGCCAGCAGCTTTTACCCGGGACAGAATGGCTACACCTTC.

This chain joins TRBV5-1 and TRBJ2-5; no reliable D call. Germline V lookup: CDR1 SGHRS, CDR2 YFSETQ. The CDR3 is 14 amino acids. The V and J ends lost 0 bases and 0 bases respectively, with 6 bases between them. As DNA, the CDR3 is TGCGCCAGCAGCTTGGTAGGCAACCAAGAGACCCAGTACTTC. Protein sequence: CASSLVGNQETQYF.

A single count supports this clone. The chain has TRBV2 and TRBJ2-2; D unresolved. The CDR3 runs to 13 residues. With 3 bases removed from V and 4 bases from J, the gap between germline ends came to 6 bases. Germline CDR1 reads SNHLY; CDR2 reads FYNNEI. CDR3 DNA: TGTGCCAGCAGTGACGAGCCCACCGGGGAGCTGTTTTTT. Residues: CASSDEPTGELFF.

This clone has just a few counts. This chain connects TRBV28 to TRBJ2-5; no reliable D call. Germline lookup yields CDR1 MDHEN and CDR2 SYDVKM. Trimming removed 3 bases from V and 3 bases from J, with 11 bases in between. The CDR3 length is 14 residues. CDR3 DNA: TGTGCCAGCAGTTTCGCGGCGATGAAAGAGACCCAGTACTTC. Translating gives CASSFAAMKETQYF.

The CDR3 coding sequence is TGTGCCAGCAGCGCTGCCCGGACAGGGAACACTGAAGCTTTCTTT. Amino acids: CASSAARTGNTEAFF. This rearrangement joins TRBV11-3 to TRBJ1-1, with 7 bases that match TRBD1. The germline V gene has CDR1 SGHNT and CDR2 YENEEA. With 5 bases clipped from V and 1 base from J, the junction kept 7 bases outside the gene matches. The CDR3 contains 15 residues.

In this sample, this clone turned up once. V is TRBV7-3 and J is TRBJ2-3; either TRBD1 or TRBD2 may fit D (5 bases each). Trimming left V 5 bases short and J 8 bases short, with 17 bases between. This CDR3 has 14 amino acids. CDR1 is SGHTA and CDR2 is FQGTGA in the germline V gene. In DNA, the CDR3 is TGTGCCAGCAGCCCAACCCGGGGCGGTTTTACGCAGTATTTT. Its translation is CASSPTRGGFTQYF.

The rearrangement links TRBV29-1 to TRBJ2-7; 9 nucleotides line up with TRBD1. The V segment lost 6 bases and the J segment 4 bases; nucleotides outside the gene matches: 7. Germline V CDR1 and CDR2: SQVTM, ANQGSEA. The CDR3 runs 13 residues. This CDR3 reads CSVSTGGVYEQYF. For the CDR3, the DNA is TGCAGCGTCTCCACAGGGGGCGTATACGAGCAGTACTTC.

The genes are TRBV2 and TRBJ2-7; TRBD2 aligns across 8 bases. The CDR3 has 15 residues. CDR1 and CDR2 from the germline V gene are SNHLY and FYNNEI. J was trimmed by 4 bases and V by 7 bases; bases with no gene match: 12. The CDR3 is CASTGDSGSRYEQYF. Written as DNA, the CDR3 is TGTGCCAGCACTGGTGACAGCGGGAGTAGATACGAGCAGTACTTC.

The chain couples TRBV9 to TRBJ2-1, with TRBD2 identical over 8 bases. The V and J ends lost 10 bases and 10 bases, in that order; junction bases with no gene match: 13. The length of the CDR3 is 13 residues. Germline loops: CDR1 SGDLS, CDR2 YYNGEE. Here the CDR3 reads CASNPSGGGEQFF. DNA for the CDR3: TGTGCCTCCAACCCGAGCGGGGGAGGCGAGCAGTTCTTC.

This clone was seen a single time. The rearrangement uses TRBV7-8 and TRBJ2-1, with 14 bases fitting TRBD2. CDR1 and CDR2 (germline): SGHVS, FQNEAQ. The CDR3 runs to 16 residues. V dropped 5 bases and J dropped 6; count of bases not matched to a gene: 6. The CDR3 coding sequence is TGTGCCAGCAGCCCGGGACTAGCGGGGGCCCTCAATGAGCAGTTCTTC. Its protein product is CASSPGLAGALNEQFF. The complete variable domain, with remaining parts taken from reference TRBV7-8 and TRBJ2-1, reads GAGVSQSPRYKVAKRGQDVALRCDPISGHVSLFWYQQALGQGPEFLTYFQNEAQLDKSGLPSDRFFAERPEGSVSTLKIQRTQQEDSAVYLCASSPGLAGALNEQFFGPGTRLTVL.

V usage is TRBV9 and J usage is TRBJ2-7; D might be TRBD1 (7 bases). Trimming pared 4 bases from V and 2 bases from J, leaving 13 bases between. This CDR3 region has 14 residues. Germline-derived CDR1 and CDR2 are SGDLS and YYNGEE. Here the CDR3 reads CASSPGGLTYEQYF. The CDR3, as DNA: TGTGCCAGCAGCCCAGGGGGGTTGACCTACGAGCAGTACTTC.

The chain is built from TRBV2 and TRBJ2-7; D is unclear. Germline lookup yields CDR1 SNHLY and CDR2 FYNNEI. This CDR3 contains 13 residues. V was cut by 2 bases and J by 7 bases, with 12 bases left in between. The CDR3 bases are TGTGCCAGCAGTGAACTCCGGGCCGGGGAGCAGTACTTC. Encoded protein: CASSELRAGEQYF.

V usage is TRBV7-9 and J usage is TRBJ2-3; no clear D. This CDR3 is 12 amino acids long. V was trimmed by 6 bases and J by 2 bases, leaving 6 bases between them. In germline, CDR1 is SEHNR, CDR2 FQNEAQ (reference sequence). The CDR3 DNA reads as TGTGCCAGCAGTGTAGACACAGATACGCAGTATTTT. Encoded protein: CASSVDTDTQYF.

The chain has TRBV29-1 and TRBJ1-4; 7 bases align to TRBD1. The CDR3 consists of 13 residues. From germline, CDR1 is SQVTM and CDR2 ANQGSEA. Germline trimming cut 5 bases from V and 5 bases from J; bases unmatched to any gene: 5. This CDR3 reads CSVRTGLNEKLFF. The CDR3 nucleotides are TGCAGCGTTCGGACAGGACTCAATGAAAAACTGTTTTTT.

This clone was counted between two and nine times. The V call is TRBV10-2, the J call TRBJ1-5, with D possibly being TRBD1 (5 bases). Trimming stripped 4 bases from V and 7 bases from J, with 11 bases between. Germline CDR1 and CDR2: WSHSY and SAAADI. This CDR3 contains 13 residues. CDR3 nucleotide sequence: TGCGCCAGCAGTGCTGGAGAGGGGCAGCCCCAGCATTTT. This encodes CASSAGEGQPQHF.

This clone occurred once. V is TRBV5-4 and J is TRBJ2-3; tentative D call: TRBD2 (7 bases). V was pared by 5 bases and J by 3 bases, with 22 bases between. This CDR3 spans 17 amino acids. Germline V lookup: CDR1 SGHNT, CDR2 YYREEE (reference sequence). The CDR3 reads CASRLRLAGVTTDTQYF. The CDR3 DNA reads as TGTGCCAGCAGACTTCGACTAGCAGGGGTCACAACAGATACGCAGTATTTT.

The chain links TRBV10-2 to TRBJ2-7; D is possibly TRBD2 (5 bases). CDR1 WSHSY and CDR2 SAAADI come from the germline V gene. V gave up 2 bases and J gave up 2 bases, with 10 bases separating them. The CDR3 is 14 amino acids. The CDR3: CASSERGATYEQYF. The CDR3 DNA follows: TGCGCCAGCAGTGAGCGGGGAGCGACCTACGAGCAGTACTTC.

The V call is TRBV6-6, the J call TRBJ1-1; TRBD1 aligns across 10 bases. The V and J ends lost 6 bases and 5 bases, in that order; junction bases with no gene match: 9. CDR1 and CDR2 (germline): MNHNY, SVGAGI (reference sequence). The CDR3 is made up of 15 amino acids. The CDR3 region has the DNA TGTGCCAGCAGCCAAAGGACAGGGGGTGGAACTGAAGCTTTCTTT. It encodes CASSQRTGGGTEAFF.

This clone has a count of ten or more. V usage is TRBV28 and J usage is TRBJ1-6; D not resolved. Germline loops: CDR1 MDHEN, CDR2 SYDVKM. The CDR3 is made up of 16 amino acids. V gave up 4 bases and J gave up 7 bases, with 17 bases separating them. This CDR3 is CASSSAHSGENSPLHF. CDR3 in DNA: TGTGCCAGCAGTTCGGCACACAGTGGGGAAAATTCACCCCTCCACTTT.